This T cell receptor (beta chain) was documented in a study of blood T cell repertoires in COVID-19. The wider study: Specimens from acute and convalescent COVID-19 originated in the United States, Italy and Spain. From T cells, B-cell-depleted T cells, or PBMCs came the material, which was cDNA or gDNA.

The CDR3 length is 12 residues. Trimming cost V 4 bases and J 5 bases, with 9 bases left between them. Germline loops: CDR1 SGHNT, CDR2 YYREEE (reference sequence). The authors' processing: By means of reference gene primer amplification, nucleated cell counts were estimated. TCRdb's table, derived via immunoSEQ multiplex PCR, lists solely in-frame clones and lacks some. The V and J calls and clone size are taken from that table; D and trimming were inferred from the DNA. The sample has around 80,000 clones; 88% are singletons. Sequenced: peripheral blood. The origin of this receptor is a human donor in a cohort sampled during active COVID-19. The genes are TRBV5-4 and TRBJ2-5, with D perhaps matching TRBD1 (5 bases). The CDR3 here is CASSQGAETQYF. As DNA, the CDR3 is TGTGCCAGCAGCCAAGGGGCGGAGACCCAGTACTTC.